Shown below are 10 T cell receptor beta chains from a single sample sequenced in a study of T cell responses to AZD1222 COVID-19 vaccine. Sequenced by immunoSEQ multiplex PCR; TCRdb stores in-frame clones only, minus some. The table has about 120,000 clones, around 93% seen once. Sequenced material: peripheral blood, taken on day 0 of AZD1222 vaccination. These receptors came from an adult in good health.

This chain links TRBV7-6 with TRBJ2-2, with D perhaps assigned TRBD1 or TRBD2 (6 bases each). V was pared by 7 bases and J by 4 bases, with 19 bases between. CDR3 length equals 16 residues. Germline V gene lookup returns CDR1 SGHVS and CDR2 FNYEAQ. The CDR3 protein is CASKALEGGGTGELFF. The CDR3 nucleotides read TGTGCCAGCAAAGCGCTAGAGGGGGGCGGCACCGGGGAGCTGTTTTTT.

Only one count was recorded for this clone. This chain joins TRBV7-9 and TRBJ1-1; D uncertain. Germline V gene sequence: CDR1 SEHNR, CDR2 FQNEAQ (reference sequence). V was cut by 3 bases and J by 1 base, with 18 bases left in between. CDR3 size: 17 residues. Here the CDR3 reads CASSLGPRVFGNTEAFF. CDR3 nucleotide sequence: TGTGCCAGCAGCTTGGGTCCACGGGTATTCGGGAACACTGAAGCTTTCTTT.

The chain has TRBV5-4 and TRBJ1-2, with a tentative D call TRBD1 (5 bases). V shed 0 bases and J shed 7 bases, with 19 bases lying between them. Germline CDR1 SGHNT, CDR2 YYREEE (reference sequence). The CDR3 is 16 residues long. DNA for the CDR3: TGTGCCAGCAGCTTGGCCAACGGCGGGGCGGCGGGTGGCTACACCTTC. Protein: CASSLANGGAAGGYTF.

This chain links TRBV28 with TRBJ2-7; the D gene is possibly TRBD2 (6 bases). Trimming stripped 6 bases from V and 0 bases from J, with 15 bases between. Germline CDR1 MDHEN, CDR2 SYDVKM. The CDR3 spans 15 residues. The DNA for the CDR3 is TGTGCCAGCAGAAGGGACTCCGAAAGCTCCTACGAGCAGTACTTC. Amino acid sequence: CASRRDSESSYEQYF.

This clone was counted between two and nine times. The chain recombines TRBV9 with TRBJ1-4; D gene uncertain. With 4 bases removed from V and 0 bases from J, the gap between germline ends came to 13 bases. Per germline, CDR1 SGDLS and CDR2 YYNGEE. The CDR3 runs to 16 residues. This chain's CDR3 is CASSTSSGATNEKLFF. The CDR3 DNA reads TGTGCCAGCAGCACCAGCTCCGGGGCAACTAATGAAAAACTGTTTTTT. The complete variable domain, with remaining parts taken from reference TRBV9 and TRBJ1-4, reads DSGVTQTPKHLITATGQRVTLRCSPRSGDLSVYWYQQSLDQGLQFLIQYYNGEERAKGNILERFSAQQFPDLHSELNLSSLELGDSALYFCASSTSSGATNEKLFFGSGTQLSVL.

The chain is built from TRBV7-6 and TRBJ2-7, with D uncertain. This CDR3 is 15 amino acids long. The V end was cut by 1 base, the J end by 2 bases, with 12 bases between. The germline V gene has CDR1 SGHVS and CDR2 FNYEAQ. In DNA, the CDR3 is TGTGCCAGCAGCTTAGACAGCCAAGCACCCTACGAGCAGTACTTC. As protein: CASSLDSQAPYEQYF.

This clone came up a few times. V usage is TRBV9 and J usage is TRBJ1-2; perhaps TRBD1 as D (5 bases). V dropped 4 bases and J dropped 4 bases, with 17 bases sitting between them. The length of the CDR3 is 15 residues. Germline CDR1 and CDR2: SGDLS and YYNGEE. CDR3 nucleotides: TGTGCCAGCAGCACAAACTCAGGGACCCCCTATGGCTACACCTTC. As protein: CASSTNSGTPYGYTF.

The rearrangement links TRBV19 to TRBJ1-4; D is ambiguous. The CDR3 length is 15 residues. Germline loops: CDR1 LNHDA, CDR2 SQIVND (reference sequence). With 6 bases removed from V and 7 bases from J, the gap between germline ends came to 18 bases. This CDR3 is CASSDSWGLSEKLFF. The CDR3 DNA reads TGTGCCAGTAGCGACTCCTGGGGTTTGAGTGAAAAACTGTTTTTT.

In nucleotides, the CDR3 is TGTGCCAGTAGGAGGTACATGAACACTGAAGCTTTCTTT. It yields the protein CASRRYMNTEAFF. The chain recombines TRBV19 with TRBJ1-1, with D unresolved. This CDR3 contains 13 residues. The germline V gene encodes CDR1 LNHDA and CDR2 SQIVND (reference sequence). V gave up 6 bases and J gave up 0 bases, with 8 bases separating them.

The chain uses TRBV10-3 and TRBJ2-1, with D perhaps TRBD2 (5 bases). V lost 4 bases and J 4 bases, leaving 14 bases between the germline ends. Germline V gives CDR1 ENHRY, CDR2 SYGVKD. The CDR3 totals 15 residues. CDR3 in DNA: TGTGCCATCAGTGTTGGAGGTTCCAAGTACAATGAGCAGTTCTTC. It specifies CAISVGGSKYNEQFF.